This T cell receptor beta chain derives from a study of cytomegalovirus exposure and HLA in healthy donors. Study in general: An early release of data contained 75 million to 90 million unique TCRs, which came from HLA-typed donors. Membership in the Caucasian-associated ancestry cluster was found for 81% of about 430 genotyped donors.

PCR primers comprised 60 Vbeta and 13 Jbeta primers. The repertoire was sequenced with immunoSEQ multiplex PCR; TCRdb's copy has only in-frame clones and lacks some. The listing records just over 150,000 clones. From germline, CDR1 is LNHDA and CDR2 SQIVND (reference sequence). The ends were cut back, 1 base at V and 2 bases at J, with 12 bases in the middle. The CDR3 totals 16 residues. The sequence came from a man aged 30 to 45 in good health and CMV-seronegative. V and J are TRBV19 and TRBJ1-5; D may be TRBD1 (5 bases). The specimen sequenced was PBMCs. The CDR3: CASSIAGDRGNQPQHF. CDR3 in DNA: TGTGCCAGTAGTATAGCGGGGGATAGGGGCAATCAGCCCCAGCATTTT.